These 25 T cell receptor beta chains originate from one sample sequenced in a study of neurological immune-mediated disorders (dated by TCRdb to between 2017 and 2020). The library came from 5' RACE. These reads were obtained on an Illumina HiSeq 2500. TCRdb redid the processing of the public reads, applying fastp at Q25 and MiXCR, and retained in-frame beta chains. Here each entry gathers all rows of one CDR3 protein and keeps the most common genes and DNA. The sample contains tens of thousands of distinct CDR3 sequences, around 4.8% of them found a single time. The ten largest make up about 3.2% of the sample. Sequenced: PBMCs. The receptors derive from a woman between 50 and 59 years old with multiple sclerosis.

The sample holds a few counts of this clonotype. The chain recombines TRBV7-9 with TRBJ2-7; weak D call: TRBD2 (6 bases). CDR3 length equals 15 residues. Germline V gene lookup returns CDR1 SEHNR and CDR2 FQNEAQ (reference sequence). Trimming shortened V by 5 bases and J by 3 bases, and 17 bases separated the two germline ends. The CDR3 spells CASSERLGLRYEQYF. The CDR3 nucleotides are TGTGCCAGCAGCGAAAGGCTTGGACTACGCTACGAGCAGTACTTC.

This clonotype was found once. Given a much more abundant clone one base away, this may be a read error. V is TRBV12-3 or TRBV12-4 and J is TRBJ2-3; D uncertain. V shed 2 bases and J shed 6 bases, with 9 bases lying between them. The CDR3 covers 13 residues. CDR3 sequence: CASSLKGLDTQYF. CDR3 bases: TGTGCCAGCAGTTTAAAAGGGTTGGATACGCAGTATTTT.

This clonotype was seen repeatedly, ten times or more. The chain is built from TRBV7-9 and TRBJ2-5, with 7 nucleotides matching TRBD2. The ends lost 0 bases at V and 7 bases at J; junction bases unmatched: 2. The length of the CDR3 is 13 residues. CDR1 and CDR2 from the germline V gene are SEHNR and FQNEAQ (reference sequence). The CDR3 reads CASSLAPGGTQYF. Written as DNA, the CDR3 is TGTGCCAGCAGCTTAGCCCCGGGAGGGACCCAGTACTTC. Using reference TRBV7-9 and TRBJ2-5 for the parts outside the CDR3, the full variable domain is DTGVSQNPRHKITKRGQNVTFRCDPISEHNRLYWYRQTLGQGPEFLTYFQNEAQLEKSRLLSDRFSAERPKGSFSTLEIQRTEQGDSAMYLCASSLAPGGTQYFGPGTRLLVL.

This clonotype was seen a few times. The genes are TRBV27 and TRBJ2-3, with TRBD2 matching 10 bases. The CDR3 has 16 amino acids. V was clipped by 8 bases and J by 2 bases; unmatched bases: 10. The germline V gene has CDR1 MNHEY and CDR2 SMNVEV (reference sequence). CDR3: CASGLRTSGTTDTQYF. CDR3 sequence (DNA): TGTGCCAGCGGCCTTCGGACTAGCGGTACCACAGATACGCAGTATTTT.

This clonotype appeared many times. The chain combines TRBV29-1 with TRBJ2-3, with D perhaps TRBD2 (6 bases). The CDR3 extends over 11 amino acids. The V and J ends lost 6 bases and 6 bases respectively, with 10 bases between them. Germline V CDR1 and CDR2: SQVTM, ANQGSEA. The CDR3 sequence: CSVRAGDTQYF. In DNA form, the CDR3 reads TGCAGCGTCAGAGCGGGCGATACGCAGTATTTT.

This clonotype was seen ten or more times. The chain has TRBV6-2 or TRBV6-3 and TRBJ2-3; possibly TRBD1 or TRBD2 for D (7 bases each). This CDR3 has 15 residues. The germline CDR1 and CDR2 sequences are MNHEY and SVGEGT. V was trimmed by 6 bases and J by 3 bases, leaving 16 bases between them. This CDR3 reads CASRSTGRGTDTQYF. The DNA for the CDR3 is TGTGCCAGCAGGTCGACAGGGAGGGGAACAGATACGCAGTATTTT.

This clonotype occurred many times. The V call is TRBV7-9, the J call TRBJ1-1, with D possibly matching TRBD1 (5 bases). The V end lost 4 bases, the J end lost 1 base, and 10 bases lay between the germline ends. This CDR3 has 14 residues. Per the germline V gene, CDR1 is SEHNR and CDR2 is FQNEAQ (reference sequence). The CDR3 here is CASSSLTGNTEAFF. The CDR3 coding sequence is TGTGCCAGCAGCTCCCTCACAGGGAACACTGAAGCTTTCTTT.

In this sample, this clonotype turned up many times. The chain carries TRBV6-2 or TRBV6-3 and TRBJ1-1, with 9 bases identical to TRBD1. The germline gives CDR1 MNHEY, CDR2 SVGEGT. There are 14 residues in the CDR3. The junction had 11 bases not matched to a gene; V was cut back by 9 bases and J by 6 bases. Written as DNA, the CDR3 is TGTGCCAGTGGGAGGGGACAGGGAGGGTCTGAAGCTTTCTTT. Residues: CASGRGQGGSEAFF.

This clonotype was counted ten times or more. This CDR3 reads CASSLMGVPGADTQYF. In DNA, the CDR3 is TGCGCCAGCAGCTTGATGGGTGTCCCTGGGGCAGATACGCAGTATTTT. The V call is TRBV5-1, the J call TRBJ2-3; no definite D call. Between the trimmed V and J ends, which lost 1 base and 4 bases, there was a span of 16 bases. This CDR3 spans 16 amino acids. Per germline, CDR1 SGHRS and CDR2 YFSETQ.

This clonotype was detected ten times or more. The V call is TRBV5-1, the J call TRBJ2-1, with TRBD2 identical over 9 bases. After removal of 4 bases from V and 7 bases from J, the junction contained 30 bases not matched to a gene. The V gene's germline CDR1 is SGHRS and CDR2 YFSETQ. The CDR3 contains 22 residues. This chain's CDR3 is CASSPTPTVAGASRYSRNEQFF. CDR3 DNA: TGCGCCAGCAGCCCGACGCCAACGGTAGCGGGGGCATCTCGTTATTCGAGGAATGAGCAGTTCTTC.

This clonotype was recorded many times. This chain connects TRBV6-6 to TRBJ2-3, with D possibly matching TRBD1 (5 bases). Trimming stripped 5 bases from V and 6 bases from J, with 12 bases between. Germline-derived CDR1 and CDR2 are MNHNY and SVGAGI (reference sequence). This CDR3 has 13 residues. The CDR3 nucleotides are TGTGCCAGCAGTAGGTTACAGGTCGATACGCAGTATTTT. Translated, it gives CASSRLQVDTQYF.

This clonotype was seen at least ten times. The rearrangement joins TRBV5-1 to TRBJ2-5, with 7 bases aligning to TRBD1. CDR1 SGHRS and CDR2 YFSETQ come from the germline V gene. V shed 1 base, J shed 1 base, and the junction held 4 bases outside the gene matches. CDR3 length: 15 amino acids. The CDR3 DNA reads TGCGCCAGCAGCTTGAACAGGGGCCTCCAAGAGACCCAGTACTTC. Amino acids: CASSLNRGLQETQYF.

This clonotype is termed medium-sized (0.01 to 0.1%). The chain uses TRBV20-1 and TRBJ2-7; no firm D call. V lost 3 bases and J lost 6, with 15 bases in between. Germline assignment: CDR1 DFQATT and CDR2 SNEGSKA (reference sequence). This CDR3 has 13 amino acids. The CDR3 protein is CSASRDPGREQYV. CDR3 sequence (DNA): TGCAGTGCTAGTCGCGACCCAGGACGCGAGCAGTACGTC.

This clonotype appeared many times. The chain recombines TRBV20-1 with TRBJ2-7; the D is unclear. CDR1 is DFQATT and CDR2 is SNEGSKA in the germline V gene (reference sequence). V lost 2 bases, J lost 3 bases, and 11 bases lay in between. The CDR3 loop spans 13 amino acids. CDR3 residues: CSARKRIFYEQYF. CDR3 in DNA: TGCAGTGCTAGAAAGAGGATCTTCTACGAGCAGTACTTC.

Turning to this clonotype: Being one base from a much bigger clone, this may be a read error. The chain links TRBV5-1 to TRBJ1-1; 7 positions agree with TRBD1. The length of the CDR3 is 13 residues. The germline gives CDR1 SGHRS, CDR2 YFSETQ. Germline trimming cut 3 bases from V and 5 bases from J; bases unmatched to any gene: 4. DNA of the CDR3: TGCGCCAGCAGCTCTGACAGGGTAACTGAAGCTTTCTTT. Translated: CASSSDRVTEAFF.

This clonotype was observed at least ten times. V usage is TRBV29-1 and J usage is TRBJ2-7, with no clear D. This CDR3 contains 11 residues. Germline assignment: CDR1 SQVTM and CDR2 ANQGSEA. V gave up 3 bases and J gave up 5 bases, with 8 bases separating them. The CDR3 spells CSVDLGHEQYF. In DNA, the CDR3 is TGCAGCGTTGACCTCGGACACGAGCAGTACTTC.

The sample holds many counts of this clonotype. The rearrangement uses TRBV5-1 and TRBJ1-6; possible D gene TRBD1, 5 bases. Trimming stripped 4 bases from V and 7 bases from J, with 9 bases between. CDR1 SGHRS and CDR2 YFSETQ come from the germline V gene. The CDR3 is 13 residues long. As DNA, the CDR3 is TGCGCCAGCAGCAATGAGGGGAATTCACCCCTCCACTTT. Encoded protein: CASSNEGNSPLHF.

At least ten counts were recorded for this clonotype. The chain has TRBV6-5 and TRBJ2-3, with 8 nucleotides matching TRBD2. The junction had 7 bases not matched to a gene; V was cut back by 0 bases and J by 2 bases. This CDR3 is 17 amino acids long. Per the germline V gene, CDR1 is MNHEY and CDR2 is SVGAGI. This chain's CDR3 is CASSYSIAGGPTDTQYF. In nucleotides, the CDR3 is TGTGCCAGCAGTTACTCGATTGCGGGGGGTCCCACAGATACGCAGTATTTT.

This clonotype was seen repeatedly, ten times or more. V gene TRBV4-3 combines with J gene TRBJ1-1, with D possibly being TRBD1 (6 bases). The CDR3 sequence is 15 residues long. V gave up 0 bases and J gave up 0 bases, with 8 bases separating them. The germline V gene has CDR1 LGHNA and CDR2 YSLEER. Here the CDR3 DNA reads TGCGCCAGCAGCCAAGAAACAGGGCTGAACACTGAAGCTTTCTTT. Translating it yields CASSQETGLNTEAFF.

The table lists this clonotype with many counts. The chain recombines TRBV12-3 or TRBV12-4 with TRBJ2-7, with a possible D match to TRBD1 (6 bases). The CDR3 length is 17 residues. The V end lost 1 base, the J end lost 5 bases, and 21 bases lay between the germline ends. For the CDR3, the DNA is TGTGCCAGCAGTTTAGTTTCGGGGATAGGGGGTCGGGACGAGCAGTACTTC. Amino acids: CASSLVSGIGGRDEQYF.

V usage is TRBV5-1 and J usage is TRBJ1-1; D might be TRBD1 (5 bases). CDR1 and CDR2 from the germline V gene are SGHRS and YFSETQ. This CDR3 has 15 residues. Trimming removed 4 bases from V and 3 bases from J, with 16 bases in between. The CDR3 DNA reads TGCGCCAGCAGCCTCAACCAGGGTGGGGACACTGAAGCTTTCTTT. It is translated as CASSLNQGGDTEAFF.

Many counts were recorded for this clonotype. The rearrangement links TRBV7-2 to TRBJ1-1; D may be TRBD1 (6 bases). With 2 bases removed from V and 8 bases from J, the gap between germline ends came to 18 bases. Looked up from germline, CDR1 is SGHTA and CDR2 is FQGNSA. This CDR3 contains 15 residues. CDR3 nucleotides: TGTGCCAGCAGCTTAATTAACAGGGAGTGGACCGAAGCTTTCTTT. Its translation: CASSLINREWTEAFF.

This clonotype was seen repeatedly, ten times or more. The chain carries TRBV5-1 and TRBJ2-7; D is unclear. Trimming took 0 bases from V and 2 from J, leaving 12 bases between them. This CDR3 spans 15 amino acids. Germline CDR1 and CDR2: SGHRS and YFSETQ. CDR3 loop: CASSLALNSAYEQYV. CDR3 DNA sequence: TGCGCCAGCAGCTTGGCTCTTAATAGTGCCTACGAGCAGTACGTC.

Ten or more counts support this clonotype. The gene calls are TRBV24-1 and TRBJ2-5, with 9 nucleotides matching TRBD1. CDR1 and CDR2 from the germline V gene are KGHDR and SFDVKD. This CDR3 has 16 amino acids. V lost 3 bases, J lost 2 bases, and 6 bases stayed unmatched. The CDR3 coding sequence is TGTGCCACCAGTGATATCGGGACAGGGATTCAAGAGACCCAGTACTTC. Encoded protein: CATSDIGTGIQETQYF.

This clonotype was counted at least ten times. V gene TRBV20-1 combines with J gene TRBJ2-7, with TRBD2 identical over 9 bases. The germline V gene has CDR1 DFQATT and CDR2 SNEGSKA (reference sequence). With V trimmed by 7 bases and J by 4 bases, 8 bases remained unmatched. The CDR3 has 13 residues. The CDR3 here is CSGKTSGVYEQYF. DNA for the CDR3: TGCAGTGGCAAGACTAGCGGAGTATACGAGCAGTACTTC.